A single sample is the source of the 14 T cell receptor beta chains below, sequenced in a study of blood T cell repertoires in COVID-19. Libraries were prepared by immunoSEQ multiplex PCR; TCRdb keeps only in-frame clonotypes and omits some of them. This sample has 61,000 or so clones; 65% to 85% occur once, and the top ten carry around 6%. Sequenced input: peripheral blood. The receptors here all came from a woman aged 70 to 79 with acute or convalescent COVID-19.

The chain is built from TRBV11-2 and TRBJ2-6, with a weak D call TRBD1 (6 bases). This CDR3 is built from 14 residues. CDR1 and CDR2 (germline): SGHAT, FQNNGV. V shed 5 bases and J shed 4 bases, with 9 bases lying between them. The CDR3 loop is CASSEGGGANVLTF. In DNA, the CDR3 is TGTGCCAGCAGCGAAGGGGGAGGGGCCAACGTCCTGACTTTC.

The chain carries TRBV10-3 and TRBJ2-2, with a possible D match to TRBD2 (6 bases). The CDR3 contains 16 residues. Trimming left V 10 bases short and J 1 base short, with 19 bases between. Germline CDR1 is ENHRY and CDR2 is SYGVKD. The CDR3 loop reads CATRGAGRLNTGELFF. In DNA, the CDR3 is TGTGCCACCCGCGGGGCGGGGCGGCTGAACACCGGGGAGCTGTTTTTT.

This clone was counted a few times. The CDR3 coding sequence is TGTGCCACCAGCAGAGCTCGGCGGATTACAGATACGCAGTATTTT. This encodes CATSRARRITDTQYF. The chain joins TRBV15 to TRBJ2-3; D is unresolved. V lost 1 base and J lost 3, with 11 bases in between. CDR1 LNHNV and CDR2 YYDKDF come from the germline V gene (reference sequence). The CDR3 is made up of 15 amino acids.

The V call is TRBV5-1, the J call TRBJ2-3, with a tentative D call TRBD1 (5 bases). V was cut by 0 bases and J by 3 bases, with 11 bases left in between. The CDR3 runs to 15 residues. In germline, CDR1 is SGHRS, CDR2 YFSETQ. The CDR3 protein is CASSLGRVGTDTQYF. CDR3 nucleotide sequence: TGCGCCAGCAGCTTGGGCAGGGTGGGGACAGATACGCAGTATTTT.

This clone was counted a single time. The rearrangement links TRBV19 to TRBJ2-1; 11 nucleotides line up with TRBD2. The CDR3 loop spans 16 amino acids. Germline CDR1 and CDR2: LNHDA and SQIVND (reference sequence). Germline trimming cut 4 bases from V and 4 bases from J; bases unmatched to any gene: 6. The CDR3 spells CASSTLAGGPYNEQFF. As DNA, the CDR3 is TGTGCCAGTAGTACTTTAGCGGGGGGGCCGTACAATGAGCAGTTCTTC.

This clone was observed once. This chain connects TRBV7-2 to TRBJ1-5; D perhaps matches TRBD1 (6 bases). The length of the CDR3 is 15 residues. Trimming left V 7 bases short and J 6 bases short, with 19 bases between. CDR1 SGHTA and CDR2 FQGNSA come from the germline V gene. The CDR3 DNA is TGTGCCAGCAACCTTAGTGGCCGGGGGGCTCAGCCCCAGCATTTT. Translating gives CASNLSGRGAQPQHF.

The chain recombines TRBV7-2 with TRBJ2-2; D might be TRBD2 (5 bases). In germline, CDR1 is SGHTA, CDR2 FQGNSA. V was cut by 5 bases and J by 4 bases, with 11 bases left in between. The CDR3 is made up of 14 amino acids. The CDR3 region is CASSRGYGTGELFF. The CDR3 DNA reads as TGTGCCAGCAGCCGGGGTTACGGCACCGGGGAGCTGTTTTTT.

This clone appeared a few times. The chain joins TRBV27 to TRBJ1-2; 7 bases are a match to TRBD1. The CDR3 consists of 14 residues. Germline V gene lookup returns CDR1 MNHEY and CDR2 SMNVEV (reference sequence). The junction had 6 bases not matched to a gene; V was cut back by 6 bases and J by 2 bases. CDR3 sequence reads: CASRGTTGNYGYTF. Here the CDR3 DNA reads TGTGCCAGCAGGGGGACGACAGGGAACTATGGCTACACCTTC.

Here the CDR3 reads CASSLEAGGTGELFF. The CDR3 bases are TGCGCCAGCAGCTTGGAAGCGGGGGGTACCGGGGAGCTGTTTTTT. This chain uses TRBV5-1 with TRBJ2-2; TRBD2 aligns across 9 bases. CDR1 is SGHRS, CDR2 YFSETQ, per germline. The CDR3 extends over 15 amino acids. J gave up 5 bases and V 0 bases, and 2 bases lay outside the gene matches.

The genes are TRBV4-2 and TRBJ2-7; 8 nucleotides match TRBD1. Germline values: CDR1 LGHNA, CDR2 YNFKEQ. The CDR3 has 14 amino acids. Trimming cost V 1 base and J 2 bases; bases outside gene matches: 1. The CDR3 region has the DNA TGTGCCAGCAGCCAAGTACAGGGGGCCTACGAGCAGTACTTC. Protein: CASSQVQGAYEQYF.

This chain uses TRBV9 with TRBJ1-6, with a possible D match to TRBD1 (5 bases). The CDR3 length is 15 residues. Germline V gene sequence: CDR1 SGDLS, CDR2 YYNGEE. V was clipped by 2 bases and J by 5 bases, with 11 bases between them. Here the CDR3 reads CASSVTAGNNSPLHF. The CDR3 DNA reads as TGTGCCAGCAGCGTGACGGCAGGGAATAATTCACCCCTCCACTTT.

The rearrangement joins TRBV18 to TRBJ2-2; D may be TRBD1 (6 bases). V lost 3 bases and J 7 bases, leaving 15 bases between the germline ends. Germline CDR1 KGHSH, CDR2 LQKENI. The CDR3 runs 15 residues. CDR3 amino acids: CASSPNRAEDGELFF. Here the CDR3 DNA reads TGTGCCAGCTCACCGAACAGGGCTGAGGACGGGGAGCTGTTTTTT.

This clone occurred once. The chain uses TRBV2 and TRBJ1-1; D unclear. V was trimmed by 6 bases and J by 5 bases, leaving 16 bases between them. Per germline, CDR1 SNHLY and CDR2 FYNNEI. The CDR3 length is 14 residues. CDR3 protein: CASRRESGWTEAFF. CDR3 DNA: TGTGCCAGCAGGAGGGAAAGTGGGTGGACTGAAGCTTTCTTT.

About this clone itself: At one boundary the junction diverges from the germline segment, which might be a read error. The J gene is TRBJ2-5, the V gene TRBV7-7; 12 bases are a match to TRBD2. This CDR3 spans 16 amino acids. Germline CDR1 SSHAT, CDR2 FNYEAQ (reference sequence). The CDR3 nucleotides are TGTGCTAGCAGCTTCACTAGCGGGGGGAACCAAGAGACCCAGTACTTC. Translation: CASSFTSGGNQETQYF.